The 3 T cell receptor beta chains below come from one sample, sequenced in a study of shared T cell receptors in the human thymus. The method was immunoSEQ multiplex PCR; TCRdb's version includes in-frame clones alone and lacks a portion of them. Of hundreds of thousands of clones in the sample, approximately 89% were seen once. The sample was also linked to a second study, of human thymus T cells.

The sample taken for sequencing was thymocytes. Receptors were obtained from a boy in the first two years of life with a congenital heart defect.

The gene calls are TRBV19 and TRBJ1-5; no reliable D call. The CDR3 runs to 14 residues. V was cut by 3 bases and J by 3 bases, with 9 bases left in between. The germline V gene has CDR1 LNHDA and CDR2 SQIVND (reference sequence). The CDR3 DNA reads as TGTGCCAGTAGTATGTGTACAGCCAATCAGCCCCAGCATTTT. Translating it yields CASSMCTANQPQHF.

This clone was found a few times. This chain connects TRBV18 to TRBJ2-7; D call uncertain. CDR3 length: 14 amino acids. The ends were cut back, 1 base at V and 4 bases at J, with 11 bases in the middle. Per the germline V gene, CDR1 is KGHSH and CDR2 is LQKENI. As DNA, the CDR3 is TGTGCCAGCTCACCACTATCTCGAGCATACGAGCAGTACTTC. Translation gives CASSPLSRAYEQYF.

The chain recombines TRBV14 with TRBJ1-2, with TRBD1 matching 11 bases. The V segment lost 1 base and the J segment 3 bases; nucleotides outside the gene matches: 1. CDR1 and CDR2 from the germline V gene are SGHDN and FVKESK. CDR3 size: 15 residues. The chain's CDR3 is CASSQGDRGDYGYTF. The CDR3 coding sequence is TGTGCCAGCAGCCAAGGGGACAGGGGGGACTATGGCTACACCTTC.